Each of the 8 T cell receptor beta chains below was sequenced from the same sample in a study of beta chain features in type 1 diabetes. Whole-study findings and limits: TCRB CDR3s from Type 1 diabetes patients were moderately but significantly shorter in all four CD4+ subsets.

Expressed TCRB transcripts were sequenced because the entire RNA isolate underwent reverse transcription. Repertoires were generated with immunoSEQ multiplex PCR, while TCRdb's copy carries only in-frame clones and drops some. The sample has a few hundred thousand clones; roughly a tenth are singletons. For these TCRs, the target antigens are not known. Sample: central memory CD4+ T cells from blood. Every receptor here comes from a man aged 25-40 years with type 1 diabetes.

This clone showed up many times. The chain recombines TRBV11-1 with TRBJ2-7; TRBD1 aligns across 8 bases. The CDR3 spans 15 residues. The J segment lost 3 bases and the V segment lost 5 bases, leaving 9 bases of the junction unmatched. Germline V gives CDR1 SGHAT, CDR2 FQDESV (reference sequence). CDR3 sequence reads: CASSRRGQGDYEQYF. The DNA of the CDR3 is TGTGCCAGCAGCCGACGCGGACAGGGAGACTACGAGCAGTACTTC.

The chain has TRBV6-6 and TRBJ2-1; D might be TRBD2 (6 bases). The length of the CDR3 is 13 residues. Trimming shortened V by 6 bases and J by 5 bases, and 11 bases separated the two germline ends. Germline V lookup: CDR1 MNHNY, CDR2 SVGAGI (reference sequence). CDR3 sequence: CASRYTSNNEQFF. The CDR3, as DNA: TGTGCCAGCAGATATACTAGCAACAATGAGCAGTTCTTC.

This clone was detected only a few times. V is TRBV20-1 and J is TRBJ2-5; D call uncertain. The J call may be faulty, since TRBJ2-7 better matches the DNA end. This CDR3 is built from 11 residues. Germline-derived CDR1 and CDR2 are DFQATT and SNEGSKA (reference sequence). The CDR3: CSASQAYEQYF. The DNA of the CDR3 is TGCAGTGCTAGCCAAGCCTACGAGCAGTACTTC.

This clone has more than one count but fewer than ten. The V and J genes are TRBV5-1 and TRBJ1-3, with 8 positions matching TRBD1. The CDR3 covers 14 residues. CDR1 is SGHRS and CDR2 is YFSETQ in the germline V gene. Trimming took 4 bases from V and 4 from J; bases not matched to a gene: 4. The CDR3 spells CASSRTGNGNTIYF. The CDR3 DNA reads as TGCGCCAGCAGCCGGACAGGGAACGGAAACACCATATATTTT.

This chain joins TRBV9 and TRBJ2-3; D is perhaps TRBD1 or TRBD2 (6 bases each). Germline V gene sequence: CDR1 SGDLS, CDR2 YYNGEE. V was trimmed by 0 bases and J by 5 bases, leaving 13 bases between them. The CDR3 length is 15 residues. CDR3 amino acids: CASSVAGAPLDTQYF. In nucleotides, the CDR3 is TGTGCCAGCAGCGTAGCGGGGGCTCCCTTAGATACGCAGTATTTT. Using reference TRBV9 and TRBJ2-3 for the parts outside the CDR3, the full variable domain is DSGVTQTPKHLITATGQRVTLRCSPRSGDLSVYWYQQSLDQGLQFLIQYYNGEERAKGNILERFSAQQFPDLHSELNLSSLELGDSALYFCASSVAGAPLDTQYFGPGTRLTVL.

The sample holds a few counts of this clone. CDR3 nucleotide sequence: TGTGCCAGCAGCTTGTATCGGTTCGGGAGTCTGACTGAGCAGTACTTC. As protein: CASSLYRFGSLTEQYF. The rearrangement uses TRBV7-8 and TRBJ2-7; tentative D call: TRBD2 (6 bases). Germline loops: CDR1 SGHVS, CDR2 FQNEAQ. V was trimmed by 3 bases and J by 7 bases, leaving 22 bases between them. The CDR3 runs to 16 residues.

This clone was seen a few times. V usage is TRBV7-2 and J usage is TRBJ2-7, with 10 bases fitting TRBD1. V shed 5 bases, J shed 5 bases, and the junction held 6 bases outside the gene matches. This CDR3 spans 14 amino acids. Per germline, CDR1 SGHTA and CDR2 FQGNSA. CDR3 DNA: TGTGCCAGCAGCACCCGACAGGGGGCGAACGAGCAGTACTTC. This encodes CASSTRQGANEQYF. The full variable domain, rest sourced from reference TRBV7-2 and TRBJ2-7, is GAGVSQSPSNKVTEKGKDVELRCDPISGHTALYWYRQSLGQGLEFLIYFQGNSAPDKSGLPSDRFSAERTGGSVSTLTIQRTQQEDSAVYLCASSTRQGANEQYFGPGTRLTVT.

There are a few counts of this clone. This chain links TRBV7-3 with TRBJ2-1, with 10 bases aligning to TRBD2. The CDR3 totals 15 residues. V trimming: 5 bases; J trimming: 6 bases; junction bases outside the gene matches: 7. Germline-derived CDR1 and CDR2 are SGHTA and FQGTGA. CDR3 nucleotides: TGTGCCAGCAGCCCAGGACTAGCGGTCATCAATGAGCAGTTCTTC. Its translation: CASSPGLAVINEQFF.